This T cell receptor beta chain was recovered during a study of CD8 T cells in ankylosing spondylitis. Details on this clonotype: Its antigen is not identified.

Quantitative barcoded 5'-RACE was used to prepare TCR beta libraries. TCRdb analysed the 5' RACE reads with MiXCR anew, one entry per CDR3 protein. The sample carries 700,000 to 1,000,000 distinct CDR3 sequences, 12% recorded once. The study, taken as a whole, reports: Reportedly, significant enrichment of disease-linked clones occurred in matched ankylosing spondylitis synovial fluid. As for the disease-linked clones, they showed a CD8+ phenotype and occurred at relatively low frequencies in peripheral blood. For ankylosing spondylitis blood, a TCR beta motif of about eight highly homologous variants appeared characteristic.

The CDR3 is 15 residues long. V was pared by 7 bases and J by 6 bases, with 22 bases between. Germline V gives CDR1 MDHEN, CDR2 SYDVKM. The TCR comes from a male donor with ankylosing spondylitis. Sequenced material: blood, either unsorted or a sorted T cell fraction (not recorded which). This chain links TRBV28 with TRBJ2-7; maybe TRBD1 (6 bases). The CDR3 is CASNLPTGFSSEQYF. The DNA of the CDR3 is TGTGCCAGCAATCTCCCCACAGGGTTTTCATCCGAGCAGTACTTC.